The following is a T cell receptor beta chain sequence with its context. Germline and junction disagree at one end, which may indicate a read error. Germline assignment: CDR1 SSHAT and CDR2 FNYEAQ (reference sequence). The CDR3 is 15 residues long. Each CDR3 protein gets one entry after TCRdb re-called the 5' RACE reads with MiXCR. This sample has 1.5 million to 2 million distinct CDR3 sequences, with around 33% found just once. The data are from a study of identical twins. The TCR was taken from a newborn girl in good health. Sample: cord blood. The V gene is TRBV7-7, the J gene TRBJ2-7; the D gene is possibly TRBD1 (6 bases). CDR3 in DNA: TGTGCTAGCAGCTTAGTAGTCTACAGGGTCTACGAGCAGTACTTC. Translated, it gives CASSLVVYRVYEQYF. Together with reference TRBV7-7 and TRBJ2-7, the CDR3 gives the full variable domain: GAGVSQSPRYKVTKRGQDVTLRCDPISSHATLYWYQQALGQGPEFLTYFNYEAQPDKSGLPSDRFSAERPEGSISTLTIQRTEQRDSAMYRCASSLVVYRVYEQYFGPGTRLTVT.